The 14 T cell receptor beta chains below come from one sample, sequenced in a study of cytomegalovirus exposure and HLA in healthy donors. Primers: 60 Vbeta forward and 13 Jbeta reverse. Some clones are missing from TCRdb's copy, which holds only in-frame ones; the method was immunoSEQ multiplex PCR. This sample has approximately 140,000 clones; roughly 66% occur once, and the top ten carry 1.5% to 2%. Sequences were obtained from PBMCs. The source of these receptors is a woman in her late teens or twenties in good health and CMV-seronegative.

This clone was observed once. This sequence joins TRBV9 and TRBJ1-4, with 9 bases lining up with TRBD1. This CDR3 has 14 residues. V was pared by 1 base and J by 8 bases, with 3 bases of the junction left unmatched. Germline-derived CDR1 and CDR2 are SGDLS and YYNGEE. CDR3 DNA: TGTGCCAGCAGCGTAAGCGGACAGGGGGAAAAACTGTTTTTT. Protein sequence: CASSVSGQGEKLFF.

This chain uses TRBV2 with TRBJ1-1; possible D gene TRBD1, 5 bases. Trimming pared 8 bases from V and 3 bases from J, leaving 7 bases between. The germline V gene has CDR1 SNHLY and CDR2 FYNNEI. The CDR3 loop spans 11 amino acids. This chain's CDR3 is CASGADTEAFF. The DNA for the CDR3 is TGTGCCAGCGGGGCGGACACTGAAGCTTTCTTT.

The chain links TRBV7-3 to TRBJ1-2; a weak D match, TRBD1 (6 bases). CDR3 length: 14 amino acids. V was clipped by 2 bases and J by 5 bases, with 12 bases between them. CDR1 and CDR2 from the germline V gene are SGHTA and FQGTGA. The CDR3 DNA is TGTGCCAGCAGCTTAGAGGGGGTTCGATATGGCTACACCTTC. This encodes CASSLEGVRYGYTF. Using reference TRBV7-3 and TRBJ1-2 for the parts outside the CDR3, the full variable domain is GAGVSQTPSNKVTEKGKYVELRCDPISGHTALYWYRQSLGQGPEFLIYFQGTGAADDSGLPNDRFFAVRPEGSVSTLKIQRTERGDSAVYLCASSLEGVRYGYTFGSGTRLTVV.

The rearrangement uses TRBV28 and TRBJ1-2; D is undetermined. The CDR3 has 11 residues. V dropped 6 bases and J dropped 12 bases, with 14 bases sitting between them. From germline, CDR1 is MDHEN and CDR2 SYDVKM. CDR3: CASRNTASDTF. The CDR3, as DNA: TGTGCCAGCAGGAACACAGCCTCCGACACCTTC.

This sequence joins TRBV19 and TRBJ1-2; D unclear. The CDR3 extends over 14 amino acids. The V gene lost 4 bases and the J gene lost 4 bases, with 13 bases spanning the gap. Germline assignment: CDR1 LNHDA and CDR2 SQIVND (reference sequence). The CDR3 region has the DNA TGTGCCAGTAGTACCCTCCAGAGACTCTATGGCTACACCTTC. Protein: CASSTLQRLYGYTF.

The CDR3 protein is CASSIRVDPPTNEKLFF. The CDR3, as DNA: TGTGCCAGTAGTATCCGGGTCGATCCGCCAACTAATGAAAAACTGTTTTTT. J is TRBJ1-4 and V is TRBV19, with unresolved D. This CDR3 comprises 17 residues. The germline gives CDR1 LNHDA, CDR2 SQIVND (reference sequence). The V end was cut by 3 bases, the J end by 0 bases, with 14 bases between.

V gene TRBV11-3 combines with J gene TRBJ2-7, with a tentative D call TRBD2 (6 bases). The CDR3 is made up of 16 amino acids. Trimming cost V 1 base and J 3 bases, with 16 bases left between them. CDR1 is SGHNT, CDR2 YENEEA, per germline. In DNA form, the CDR3 reads TGTGCCAGCAGCTTAGGGGGGGATGCCAGAGGCTACGAGCAGTACGTC. It encodes CASSLGGDARGYEQYV.

This clone has a single count. The chain is built from TRBV11-2 and TRBJ1-2; TRBD1 agrees at 9 bases. V was pared by 3 bases and J by 2 bases, with 7 bases of the junction left unmatched. Germline-derived CDR1 and CDR2 are SGHAT and FQNNGV. CDR3 length: 16 amino acids. CDR3 residues: CASSFLSGQGNYGYTF. CDR3 coding DNA: TGTGCCAGCAGCTTCTTGTCGGGACAGGGAAACTATGGCTACACCTTC.

V gene TRBV6-5 combines with J gene TRBJ1-1, with TRBD1 matching over 7 bases. The V gene end was trimmed by 0 bases and the J gene end by 5 bases; junction bases not matched to a gene: 6. The CDR3 contains 15 residues. CDR1 and CDR2 (germline): MNHEY, SVGAGI. CDR3 residues: CASSYSGRGDTEAFF. CDR3 coding DNA: TGTGCCAGCAGTTACTCGGGCAGGGGGGATACTGAAGCTTTCTTT.

The genes are TRBV5-4 and TRBJ2-7; 8 nucleotides align to TRBD1. The V and J ends lost 3 bases and 5 bases, in that order; junction bases with no gene match: 7. The CDR3 is 14 amino acids. Germline V gene data show CDR1 as SGHNT and CDR2 as YYREEE (reference sequence). The CDR3 loop is CASSSTGAYNEQYF. CDR3 nucleotides: TGTGCCAGCAGCTCGACAGGGGCATACAACGAGCAGTACTTC.

The rearrangement links TRBV13 to TRBJ1-3; tentative D call: TRBD1 (5 bases). Trimming cost V 0 bases and J 8 bases, with 14 bases left between them. The CDR3 runs 15 residues. CDR1 and CDR2 (germline): PRHDT, FYEKMQ (reference sequence). The CDR3 DNA reads as TGTGCCAGCAGCTTAGGCCAGGTTAGGGGTGACACCATATATTTT. Encoded protein: CASSLGQVRGDTIYF.

J is TRBJ1-3 and V is TRBV4-3; D not resolved. CDR3 size: 14 residues. Per the germline V gene, CDR1 is LGHNA and CDR2 is YSLEER. The V end was cut by 3 bases, the J end by 4 bases, with 10 bases between. The CDR3: CASSQQIQGNTIYF. The CDR3 DNA follows: TGCGCCAGCAGCCAGCAAATACAGGGAAACACCATATATTTT.

CDR3 DNA sequence: TGTGCCAGCAGTGCCCAACAGGGTAACGGGGAGCTGTTTTTT. Translating it yields CASSAQQGNGELFF. The J gene is TRBJ2-2, the V gene TRBV6-4, with a weak D call TRBD1 (6 bases). V was cut by 4 bases and J by 7 bases, with 13 bases left in between. The germline CDR1 and CDR2 sequences are MRHNA and SNTAGT. CDR3 length: 14 amino acids.

The gene calls are TRBV6-5 and TRBJ2-7, with D maybe TRBD2 (5 bases). V lost 2 bases to trimming and J lost 4 bases, with 15 bases between them. This CDR3 spans 15 amino acids. CDR1 is MNHEY and CDR2 is SVGAGI in the germline V gene. The CDR3 region has the DNA TGTGCCAGCAGTTACCTCCGGGAAGTTGCTTACGAGCAGTACTTC. Its protein is CASSYLREVAYEQYF.